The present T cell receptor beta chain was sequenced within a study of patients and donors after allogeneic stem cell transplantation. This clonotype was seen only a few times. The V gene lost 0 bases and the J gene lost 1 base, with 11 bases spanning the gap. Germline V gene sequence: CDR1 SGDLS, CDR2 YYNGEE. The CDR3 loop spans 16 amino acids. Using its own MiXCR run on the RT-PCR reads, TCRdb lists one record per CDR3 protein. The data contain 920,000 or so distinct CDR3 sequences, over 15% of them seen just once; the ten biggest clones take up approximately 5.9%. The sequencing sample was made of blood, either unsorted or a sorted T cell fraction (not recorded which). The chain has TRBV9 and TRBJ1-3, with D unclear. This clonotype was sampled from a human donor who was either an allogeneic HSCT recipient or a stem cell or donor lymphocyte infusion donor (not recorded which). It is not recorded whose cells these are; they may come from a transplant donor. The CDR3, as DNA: TGTGCCAGCAGCGTAGGCGAAGGTTATTCTGGAAACACCATATATTTT. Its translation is CASSVGEGYSGNTIYF.